This TCR beta chain is drawn from a study of OX40 agonist ivuxolimab in advanced cancers. The protocol was immunoSEQ multiplex PCR, while the TCRdb copy is restricted to in-frame clones and leaves out a portion. The sample has under 100,000 clones, roughly 85% seen once. With respect to this clone: What it binds is unknown.

Findings of the study overall: Doses of 0.1 to 3.0 mg/kg were accompanied by clonal expansion of CD4+ and CD8+ blood T cells by week 6. Among expanded peripheral T cells, antigen specificity went undetermined.

Germline lookup yields CDR1 MGHRA and CDR2 YSYEKL. The CDR3 extends over 16 amino acids. Losses at the gene ends were 4 bases for V and 4 bases for J; bases not matched to a gene: 8. The sequencing used CD4+ or CD8+ T cells sorted from blood, collected in a trial of the OX40 agonist ivuxolimab. V is TRBV4-1 and J is TRBJ1-2, with TRBD1 identical over 11 bases. This sequence originates from an adult with an advanced solid tumor such as melanoma, head and neck, liver or kidney cancer. The CDR3 region has the DNA TGCGCCAGCAGCCCTTATCTCGGACAGGGGGCCTATGGCTACACCTTC. Protein product: CASSPYLGQGAYGYTF.